Below, 13 T cell receptor beta chains from the same sample are listed, as sequenced in a study of T cell responses to AZD1222 COVID-19 vaccine. The protocol was immunoSEQ multiplex PCR, while the TCRdb copy is restricted to in-frame clones and leaves out a portion. The sample records some 150,000 clones, roughly 88% being singletons. Sequencing used peripheral blood, obtained on day 0 of AZD1222 vaccination. These receptor sequences come from an adult in good health.

V gene TRBV9 combines with J gene TRBJ1-1; D remains ambiguous. V was clipped by 3 bases and J by 2 bases, with 11 bases between them. The CDR3 sequence is 14 residues long. Germline V lookup: CDR1 SGDLS, CDR2 YYNGEE. Here the CDR3 reads CASSAYRANTEAFF. The CDR3 DNA reads as TGTGCCAGCAGCGCGTACAGAGCAAACACTGAAGCTTTCTTT.

This chain joins TRBV30 and TRBJ1-2; D is ambiguous. The CDR3 has 14 residues. CDR1 GTSNPN and CDR2 SVGIG come from the germline V gene (reference sequence). Trimming removed 3 bases from V and 4 bases from J, with 15 bases in between. The CDR3 nucleotides read TGTGCCTGGAGGGCCCCGTCATTACCCTATGGCTACACCTTC. It yields the protein CAWRAPSLPYGYTF.

CDR3 in amino acids: CSAVRGENEQFF. CDR3 DNA: TGCAGCGCAGTCCGGGGGGAGAATGAGCAGTTCTTC. The gene calls are TRBV29-1 and TRBJ2-1; 7 nucleotides match TRBD2. The ends lost 7 bases at V and 7 bases at J; junction bases unmatched: 7. CDR1 and CDR2 from the germline V gene are SQVTM and ANQGSEA. This CDR3 has 12 amino acids.

V is TRBV12-3 or TRBV12-4 and J is TRBJ1-1; D unclear. The CDR3 consists of 13 residues. Trimming shortened V by 6 bases and J by 1 base, and 9 bases separated the two germline ends. CDR3 loop: CASSPTENTEAFF. The CDR3 coding sequence is TGTGCCAGCAGCCCCACAGAGAACACTGAAGCTTTCTTT.

The rearrangement joins TRBV10-3 to TRBJ2-7, with D unclear. This CDR3 has 15 amino acids. The germline V and J ends were trimmed by 2 bases and 0 bases, with 11 bases remaining between them. The germline CDR1 and CDR2 sequences are ENHRY and SYGVKD. The CDR3 bases are TGTGCCATCAGTGAGAGAACGGCAAGCTCCTACGAGCAGTACTTC. Its protein product is CAISERTASSYEQYF.

The CDR3: CASSTDGNSPLHF. CDR3 sequence (DNA): TGTGCCAGCAGCACGGACGGGAATTCACCCCTCCACTTT. The chain uses TRBV7-2 and TRBJ1-6; D remains ambiguous. CDR1 and CDR2 from the germline V gene are SGHTA and FQGNSA. The CDR3 totals 13 residues. Deletions cut 5 bases from V and 7 bases from J, with 9 bases between.

The CDR3 loop reads CASSQGSGLLYEQYF. The CDR3 nucleotides read TGCGCCAGCAGCCAAGGCTCCGGACTACTTTACGAGCAGTACTTC. The chain is built from TRBV4-3 and TRBJ2-7; a weak D match, TRBD2 (6 bases). V lost 1 base and J lost 4, with 14 bases in between. CDR3 size: 15 residues. Germline V gene sequence: CDR1 LGHNA, CDR2 YSLEER.

This chain links TRBV5-1 with TRBJ1-1; unclear D gene. CDR3 length: 15 residues. CDR1 SGHRS and CDR2 YFSETQ come from the germline V gene. The V end was cut by 2 bases, the J end by 3 bases, with 14 bases between. This chain's CDR3 is CASSFRGPHYTEAFF. CDR3 nucleotides: TGCGCCAGCAGCTTTCGGGGTCCACATTACACTGAAGCTTTCTTT.

This chain connects TRBV14 to TRBJ2-2; no clear D. The CDR3 is 14 amino acids. The germline V gene has CDR1 SGHDN and CDR2 FVKESK. The V end lost 1 base, the J end lost 6 bases, and 9 bases lay between the germline ends. DNA for the CDR3: TGTGCCAGCAGCCAAGGATCTTGGGCCGGGGAGCTGTTTTTT. Translation: CASSQGSWAGELFF.

The chain recombines TRBV6-5 with TRBJ2-7; D gene ambiguous. The germline V gene has CDR1 MNHEY and CDR2 SVGAGI. Trimming took 8 bases from V and 4 from J, leaving 15 bases between them. CDR3 size: 13 residues. CDR3 region: CASPRIDKYEQYF. In nucleotides, the CDR3 is TGTGCCAGCCCACGCATTGATAAGTACGAGCAGTACTTC.

The V call is TRBV29-1, the J call TRBJ2-7; 10 bases map to TRBD1. This CDR3 contains 15 residues. The J segment lost 3 bases and the V segment lost 5 bases, leaving 10 bases of the junction unmatched. From germline, CDR1 is SQVTM and CDR2 ANQGSEA. The CDR3 sequence: CSVRGTGATLYEQYF. The CDR3, as DNA: TGCAGCGTTCGGGGGACAGGGGCGACCCTCTACGAGCAGTACTTC.

The V gene is TRBV12-3 or TRBV12-4, the J gene TRBJ2-7, with D hard to call. The V and J ends lost 2 bases and 5 bases respectively, with 4 bases between them. CDR3 length: 11 amino acids. The CDR3 DNA reads as TGTGCCAGCAGTTTAACCCACGAGCAGTACTTC. Protein sequence: CASSLTHEQYF.

The chain recombines TRBV3-1 (or the pseudogene TRBV3-2) with TRBJ2-5; D might be TRBD1 (6 bases). Germline CDR1 and CDR2: LGHDT and YNNKEL (reference sequence). Between the trimmed V and J ends, which lost 1 base and 4 bases, there was a span of 10 bases. The CDR3 is 14 amino acids. The CDR3 loop reads CASSQVSRGETQYF. Written as DNA, the CDR3 is TGTGCCAGCAGCCAAGTAAGCAGGGGAGAGACCCAGTACTTC.